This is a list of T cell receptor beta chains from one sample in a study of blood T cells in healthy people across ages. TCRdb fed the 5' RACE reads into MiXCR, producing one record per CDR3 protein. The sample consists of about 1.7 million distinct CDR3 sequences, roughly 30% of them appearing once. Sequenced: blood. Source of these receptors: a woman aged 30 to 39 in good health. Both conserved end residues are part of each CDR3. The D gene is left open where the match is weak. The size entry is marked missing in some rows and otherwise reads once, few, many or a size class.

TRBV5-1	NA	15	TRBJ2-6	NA	TGCGCCAGCAGCTCCTCAGGGATAGGGGCCAACGTCCGGACTTTC	CASSSSGIGANVRTF
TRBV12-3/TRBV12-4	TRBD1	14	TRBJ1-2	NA	TGTGCCAGCAGTTTGGGACCGGACAGGTACGGCTACACCTTC	CASSLGPDRYGYTF
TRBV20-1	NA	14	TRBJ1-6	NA	TGCAGTGCCCGGGGCGAGGACAGAAATTCACCCCTCCACTTT	CSARGEDRNSPLHF
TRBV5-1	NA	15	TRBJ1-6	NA	TGCGCCAGCAGCTTGGAGGTCAGGGGCAGGTCACCCCTCCACTTT	CASSLEVRGRSPLHF
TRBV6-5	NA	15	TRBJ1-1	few	TGTGCCAGCAGTCTTGACAGGTTTTTGGGCACTGAAGCTTTCTTT	CASSLDRFLGTEAFF
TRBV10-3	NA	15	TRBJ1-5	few	TGTGCCATCAGAGGGGACGGTCTGGGCAATCAGCCCCAGCATTTT	CAIRGDGLGNQPQHF
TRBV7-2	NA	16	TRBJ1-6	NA	TGTGCCAGCAGACCCGGAGCAGCGACCTATAATTCACCCCTCCACTTT	CASRPGAATYNSPLHF
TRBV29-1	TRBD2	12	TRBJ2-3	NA	TGCAGCGTTGCCTCCGGGGGGGATACGCAGTATTTT	CSVASGGDTQYF
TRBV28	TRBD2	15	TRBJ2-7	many	TGTGCCAGCAGCCGCCCCGGGGGGGATGTTGACGAGCAGTACTTC	CASSRPGGDVDEQYF
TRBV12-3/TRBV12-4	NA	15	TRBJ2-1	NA	TGTGCCAGCAGCTCGCCACTCCTCCCCGGTAGGGAGCAGTTCTTC	CASSSPLLPGREQFF